This TCR beta chain was recorded in a study of metastatic and nonmetastatic thyroid tumors. Study summary: Peripheral blood and tumor or nodule samples from malignant and benign thyroid patients were compared.

Source study methods: Clinicopathological groups differed in CDR3, with these differences serving to build a distant-metastasis classifier for papillary thyroid cancer. TCRdb re-called clones from the PCR reads using MiXCR. TCRdb, not the authors, supplied the V and J calls. The sample records roughly 17,000 clones, roughly 27% being singletons. Ahead of thyroid surgery, no patient had received treatment of any kind. Study-wide results and limits: It was reported that TCR beta diversity was significantly higher in malignant thyroid tumors than benign nodules, in blood and tumor.

This CDR3 comprises 18 residues. V was trimmed by 1 base and J by 4 bases, leaving 22 bases between them. The germline CDR1 and CDR2 sequences are LNHNV and YYDKDF (reference sequence). With respect to this clone: Its matching antigen is unknown.

This rearrangement joins TRBV15 to TRBJ1-1, with a weak D call TRBD1 (5 bases). The clonotype was recovered from a male donor with papillary thyroid cancer or a benign thyroid nodule (not recorded which). Some clones in this sample may be carry-over from other donors' samples. Sequenced: tumor tissue. Here the CDR3 reads CATSRGVVLGGVSTEAFF. For the CDR3, the DNA is TGTGCCACCAGCAGAGGGGTGGTACTTGGGGGTGTTTCCACTGAAGCTTTCTTT.